This T cell receptor beta chain is drawn from a study of T cell repertoires in cytomegalovirus infection. The wider study: The authors relied on CMV epitopes, both recently identified HLA-C-restricted and well-studied HLA-B-restricted. Public TCR beta signatures were indicative of both CMV infection and a matching HLA type.

There are many counts of this clonotype. Its specificity is unknown. TCRdb reprocessed the reads via MiXCR and lists one record per CDR3 protein. The sample lists roughly 800,000 distinct CDR3 sequences; under 35% were seen once. General study results and limits: Summed frequency of shared TCR beta families picked out CMV carriers who also had the relevant HLA. The study found HLA-C-restricted CMV-specific TCR beta clonotypes dominating the ex vivo response.

This TCR derives from a human donor in good health (CMV status not recorded). Some clones in this sample may be carry-over from other donors' samples. The sequenced sample was cultured CD8+ T cells from PBMCs, obtained from culture after CMV antigen stimulation.

The CDR3 protein is CASSSRPPLTTGTDTQYF. CDR3 bases: TGTGCCAGCAGCTCGCGTCCCCCTCTTACCACAGGAACAGATACGCAGTATTTT. The chain couples TRBV7-8 to TRBJ2-3; a possible D gene is TRBD1 (5 bases). Trimming cost V 4 bases and J 3 bases, with 23 bases left between them. CDR1 SGHVS and CDR2 FQNEAQ come from the germline V gene. This CDR3 has 18 residues.